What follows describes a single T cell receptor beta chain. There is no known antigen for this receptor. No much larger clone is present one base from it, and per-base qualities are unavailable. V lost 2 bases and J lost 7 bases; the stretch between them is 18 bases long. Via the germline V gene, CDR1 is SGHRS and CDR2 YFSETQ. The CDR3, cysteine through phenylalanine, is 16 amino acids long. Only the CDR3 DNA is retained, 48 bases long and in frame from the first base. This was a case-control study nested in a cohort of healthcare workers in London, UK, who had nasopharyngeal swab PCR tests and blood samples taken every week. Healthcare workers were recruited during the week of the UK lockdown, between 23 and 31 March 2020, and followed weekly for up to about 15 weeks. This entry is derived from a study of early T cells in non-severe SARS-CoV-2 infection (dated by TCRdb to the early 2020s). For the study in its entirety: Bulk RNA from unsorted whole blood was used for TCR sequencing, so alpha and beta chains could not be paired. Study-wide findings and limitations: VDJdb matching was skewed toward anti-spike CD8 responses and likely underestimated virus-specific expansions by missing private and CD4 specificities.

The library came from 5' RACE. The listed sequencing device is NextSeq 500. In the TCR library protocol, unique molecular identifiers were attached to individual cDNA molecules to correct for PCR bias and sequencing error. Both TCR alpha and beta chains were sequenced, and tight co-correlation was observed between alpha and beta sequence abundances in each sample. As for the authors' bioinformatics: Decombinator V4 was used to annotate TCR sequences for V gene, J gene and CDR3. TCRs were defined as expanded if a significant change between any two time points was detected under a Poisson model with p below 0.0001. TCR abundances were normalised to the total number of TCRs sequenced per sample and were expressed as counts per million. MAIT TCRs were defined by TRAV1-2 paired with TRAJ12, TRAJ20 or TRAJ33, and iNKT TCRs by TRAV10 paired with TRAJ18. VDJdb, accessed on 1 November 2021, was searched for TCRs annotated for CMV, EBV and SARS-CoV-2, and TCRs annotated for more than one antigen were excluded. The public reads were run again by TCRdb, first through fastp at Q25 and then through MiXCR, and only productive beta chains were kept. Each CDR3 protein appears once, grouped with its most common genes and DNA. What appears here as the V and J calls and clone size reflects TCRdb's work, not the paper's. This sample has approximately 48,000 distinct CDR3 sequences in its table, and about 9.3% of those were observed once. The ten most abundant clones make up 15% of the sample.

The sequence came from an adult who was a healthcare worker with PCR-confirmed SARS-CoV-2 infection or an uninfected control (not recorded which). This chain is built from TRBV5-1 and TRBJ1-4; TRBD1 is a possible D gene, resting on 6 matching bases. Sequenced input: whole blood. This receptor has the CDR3 CASSFGDRRAGEKLFF. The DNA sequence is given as TGCGCCAGCAGCTTCGGCGACAGGCGGGCGGGTGAAAAACTGTTTTTT.